This TCR beta chain was identified during a study of cytomegalovirus exposure and HLA in healthy donors. This clone appeared a few times. V dropped 5 bases and J dropped 6 bases, with 16 bases sitting between them. This CDR3 has 15 residues. Germline loops: CDR1 MNHNY, CDR2 SVGAGI (reference sequence). The PCR ran on 60 Vbeta and 13 Jbeta primers. The method was immunoSEQ multiplex PCR; TCRdb's version includes in-frame clones alone and lacks a portion of them. There are some 110,000 clones in the sample; around 80% occur only once, and around 5.8% lies in the top ten. Sequencing was done on a sample of PBMCs. The gene calls are TRBV6-6 and TRBJ1-4; D is undetermined. This sequence originates from a woman between 50 and 59 years old in good health and CMV-seropositive. CDR3 DNA sequence: TGTGCCAGCAGTACCTCCGGAGCCTGGGATGAAAAACTGTTTTTT. Translated: CASSTSGAWDEKLFF.